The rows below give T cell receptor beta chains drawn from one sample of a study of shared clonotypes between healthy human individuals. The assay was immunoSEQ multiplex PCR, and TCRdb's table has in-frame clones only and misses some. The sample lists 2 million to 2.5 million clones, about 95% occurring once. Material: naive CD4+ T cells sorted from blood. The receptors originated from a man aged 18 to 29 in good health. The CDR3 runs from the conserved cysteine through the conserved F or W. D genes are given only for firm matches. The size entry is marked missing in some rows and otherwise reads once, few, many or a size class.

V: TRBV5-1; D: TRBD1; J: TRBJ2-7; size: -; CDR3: CASRPTPTGRGPYEQYF; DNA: TGCGCCAGCAGGCCTACCCCGACAGGGAGAGGACCTTACGAGCAGTACTTC
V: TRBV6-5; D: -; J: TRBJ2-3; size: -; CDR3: CASRPGLSTDTQYF; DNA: TGTGCCAGCAGGCCGGGACTTTCCACAGATACGCAGTATTTT
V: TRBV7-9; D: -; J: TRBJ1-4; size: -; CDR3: CASSPHLPTLNEKLFF; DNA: TGTGCCAGCAGCCCCCATTTACCCACTCTTAATGAAAAACTGTTTTTT
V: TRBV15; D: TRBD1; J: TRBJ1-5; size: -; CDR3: CATSGGTGGQPQHF; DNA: TGTGCCACCAGCGGAGGGACAGGGGGCCAGCCCCAGCATTTT
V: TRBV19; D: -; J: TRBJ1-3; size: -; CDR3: CASRIPGNTIYF; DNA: TGTGCCAGTAGGATCCCTGGAAACACCATATATTTT
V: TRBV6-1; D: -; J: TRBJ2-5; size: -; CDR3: CASSSPQETQYF; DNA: TGTGCCAGCAGTAGCCCCCAAGAGACCCAGTACTTC
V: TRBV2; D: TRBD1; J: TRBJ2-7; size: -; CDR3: CASSSGTGSYEQYF; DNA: TGTGCCAGCAGCTCCGGGACAGGGTCATACGAGCAGTACTTC
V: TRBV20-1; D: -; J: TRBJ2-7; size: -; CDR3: CSAADNEQYF; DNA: TGCAGTGCCGCGGACAACGAGCAGTACTTC
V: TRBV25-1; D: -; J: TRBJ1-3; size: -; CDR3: CASSSHGTLQGLYF; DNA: TGTGCCAGCAGTAGCCACGGGACGCTGCAGGGACTATATTTT
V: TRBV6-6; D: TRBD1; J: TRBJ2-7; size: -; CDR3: CASSKDRVADEQYF; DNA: TGTGCCAGCAGTAAAGACAGGGTAGCCGACGAGCAGTACTTC
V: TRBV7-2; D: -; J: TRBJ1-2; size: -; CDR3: CASSPDMGYGYTF; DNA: TGTGCCAGCAGCCCCGATATGGGCTATGGCTACACCTTC
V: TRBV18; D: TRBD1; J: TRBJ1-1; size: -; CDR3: CASSPGDRNTEAFF; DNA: TGTGCCAGCTCACCAGGGGACAGGAACACTGAAGCTTTCTTT
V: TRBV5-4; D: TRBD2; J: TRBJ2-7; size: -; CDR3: CASSSPGLPYEQYF; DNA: TGTGCCAGCAGCTCTCCGGGACTACCCTACGAGCAGTACTTC
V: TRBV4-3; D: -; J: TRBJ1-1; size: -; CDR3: CASSQVPGLNTEAFF; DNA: TGCGCCAGCAGCCAAGTACCGGGACTGAACACTGAAGCTTTCTTT
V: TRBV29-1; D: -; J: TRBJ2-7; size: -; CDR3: CSVGTGRWEQYF; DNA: TGCAGCGTGGGGACGGGACGGTGGGAGCAGTACTTC
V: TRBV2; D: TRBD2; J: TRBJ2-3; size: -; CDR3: CASSERWVSGGSSTDTQYF; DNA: TGTGCCAGCAGTGAACGTTGGGTTAGCGGGGGCTCTAGCACAGATACGCAGTATTTT
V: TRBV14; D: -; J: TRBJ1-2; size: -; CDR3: CASSHGLYGYTF; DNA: TGTGCCAGCAGCCACGGCCTATATGGCTACACCTTC
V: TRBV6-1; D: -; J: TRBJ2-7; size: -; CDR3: CASSVILQGYEQYF; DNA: TGTGCCAGCAGTGTGATACTTCAGGGTTACGAGCAGTACTTC
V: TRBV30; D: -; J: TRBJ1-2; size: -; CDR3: CACTRGNYGYTF; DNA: TGTGCCTGTACACGGGGAAACTATGGCTACACCTTC
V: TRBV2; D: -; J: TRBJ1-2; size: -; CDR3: CASSAAGTNYGYTF; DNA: TGTGCCAGCAGCGCAGCGGGGACTAACTATGGCTACACCTTC
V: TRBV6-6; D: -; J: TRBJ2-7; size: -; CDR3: CASSADGTAREQYF; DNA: TGTGCCAGCAGTGCCGATGGGACGGCTCGGGAGCAGTACTTC
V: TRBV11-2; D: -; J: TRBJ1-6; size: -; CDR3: CASSLDRGGVNSPLHF; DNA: TGTGCCAGCAGCTTAGATCGTGGAGGGGTTAATTCACCCCTCCACTTT
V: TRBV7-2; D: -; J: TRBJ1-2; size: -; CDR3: CASSFRDISSANYGYTF; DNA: TGTGCCAGCAGTTTCAGGGATATCTCATCCGCTAACTATGGCTACACCTTC
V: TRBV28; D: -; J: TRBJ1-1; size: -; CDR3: CASSSRSTEAFF; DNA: TGTGCCAGCTCCTCCAGGAGCACTGAAGCTTTCTTT
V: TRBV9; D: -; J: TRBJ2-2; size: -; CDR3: CASSFGLPGELFF; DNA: TGTGCCAGCAGCTTCGGGCTTCCCGGGGAGCTGTTTTTT
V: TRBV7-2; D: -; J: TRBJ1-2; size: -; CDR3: CASSFSIFDSRHTF; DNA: TGTGCCAGCAGCTTCTCAATTTTCGACAGCCGACACACCTTC
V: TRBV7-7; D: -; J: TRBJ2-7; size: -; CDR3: CASSLAVGDSYEQYF; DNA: TGTGCTAGCAGCTTAGCGGTGGGGGACTCCTACGAGCAGTACTTC
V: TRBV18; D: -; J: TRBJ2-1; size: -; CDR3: CASSGGGPYNEQFF; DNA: TGTGCCAGCTCCGGGGGAGGACCCTACAATGAGCAGTTCTTC
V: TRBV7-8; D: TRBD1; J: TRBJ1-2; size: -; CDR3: CASSLDRGEGGYTF; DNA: TGTGCCAGCAGCTTAGACAGGGGGGAAGGAGGCTACACCTTC
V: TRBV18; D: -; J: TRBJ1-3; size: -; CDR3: CASSPESAAYSGNTIYF; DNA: TGTGCCAGCTCACCAGAGTCAGCGGCCTACTCTGGAAACACCATATATTTT
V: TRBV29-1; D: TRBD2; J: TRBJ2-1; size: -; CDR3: CSVVGRASYNEQFF; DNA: TGCAGCGTTGTCGGGAGGGCCTCCTACAATGAGCAGTTCTTC
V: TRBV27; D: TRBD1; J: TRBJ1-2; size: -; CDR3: CASTTIRDRGIGYGYTF; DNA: TGTGCCAGCACCACTATCCGGGACAGGGGCATTGGCTATGGCTACACCTTC
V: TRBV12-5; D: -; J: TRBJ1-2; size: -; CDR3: CASGLVRNREDYGYTF; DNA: TGTGCTAGTGGTTTGGTAAGGAACAGGGAGGACTATGGCTACACCTTC
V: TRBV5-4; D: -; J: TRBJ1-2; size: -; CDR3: CASTRAGYGYTF; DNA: TGTGCCAGCACCCGGGCGGGCTATGGCTACACCTTC
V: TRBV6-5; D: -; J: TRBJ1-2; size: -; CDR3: CASSLADSLGGYTF; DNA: TGTGCCAGCAGCCTTGCGGACAGTCTCGGTGGCTACACCTTC
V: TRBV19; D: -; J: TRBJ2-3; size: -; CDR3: CASSMGGAGTDTQYF; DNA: TGTGCCAGTAGTATGGGTGGAGCGGGCACAGATACGCAGTATTTT
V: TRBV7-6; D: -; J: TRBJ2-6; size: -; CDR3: CASSLTGASSGANVLTF; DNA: TGTGCCAGCAGCTTGACAGGCGCCTCATCTGGGGCCAACGTCCTGACTTTC
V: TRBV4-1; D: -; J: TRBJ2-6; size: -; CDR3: CASSLSDSGANVLTF; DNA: TGCGCCAGCAGCCTATCGGACTCTGGGGCCAACGTCCTGACTTTC
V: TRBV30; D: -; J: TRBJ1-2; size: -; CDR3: CAWSVMGAGYGYTF; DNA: TGTGCCTGGAGTGTAATGGGGGCGGGGTATGGCTACACCTTC
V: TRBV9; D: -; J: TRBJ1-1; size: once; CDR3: CASSTGDKMNTEAFF; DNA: TGTGCCAGCAGCACCGGGGACAAGATGAACACTGAAGCTTTCTTT
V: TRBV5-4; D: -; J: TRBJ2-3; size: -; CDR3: CASSSTGSGRTDTQYF; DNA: TGTGCCAGCAGCTCCACGGGTAGCGGCCGCACAGATACGCAGTATTTT
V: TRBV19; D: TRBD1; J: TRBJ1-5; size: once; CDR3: CASRDGQGSNQPQHF; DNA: TGTGCCAGTAGAGACGGACAGGGGAGCAATCAGCCCCAGCATTTT
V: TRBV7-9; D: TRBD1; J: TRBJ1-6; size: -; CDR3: CASSFGQGASYNSPLHF; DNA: TGTGCCAGCAGCTTTGGGCAGGGGGCCTCCTATAATTCACCCCTCCACTTT
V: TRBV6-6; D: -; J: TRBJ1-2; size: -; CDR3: CASRRDSYGYTF; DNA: TGTGCCAGCAGGCGAGACAGTTATGGCTACACCTTC
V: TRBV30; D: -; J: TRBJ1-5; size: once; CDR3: CAWSEGPGQPQHF; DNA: TGTGCCTGGAGTGAGGGGCCTGGGCAGCCCCAGCATTTT
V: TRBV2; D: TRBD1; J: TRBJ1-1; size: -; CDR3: CASSVDRGVRTEAFF; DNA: TGTGCCAGCAGTGTTGACAGGGGTGTAAGGACTGAAGCTTTCTTT
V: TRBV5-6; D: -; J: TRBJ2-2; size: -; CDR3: CASSTDPRNTGELFF; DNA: TGTGCCAGCAGCACCGACCCGAGAAACACCGGGGAGCTGTTTTTT
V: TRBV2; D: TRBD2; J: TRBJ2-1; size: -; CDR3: CASNTYPGLAGGNEQFF; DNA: TGTGCCAGCAATACCTACCCGGGACTAGCGGGAGGTAATGAGCAGTTCTTC
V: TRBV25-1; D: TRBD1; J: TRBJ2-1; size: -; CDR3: CASTAPGTGGGEQFF; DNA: TGTGCCAGCACCGCCCCCGGTACAGGGGGCGGTGAGCAGTTCTTC